This T cell receptor beta chain was identified in a study of blood T cell repertoires in COVID-19. Germline loops: CDR1 MGHRA, CDR2 YSYEKL. The CDR3 sequence is 19 residues long. V lost 0 bases to trimming and J lost 0 bases; unmatched junction nucleotides: 9. TCRdb's copy holds only in-frame clones and misses some; the assay was immunoSEQ multiplex PCR. This repertoire shows about 120,000 clones, roughly three quarters found once; its top ten account for approximately 3.9%. The sequenced sample was peripheral blood. The TCR sequence derives from a woman aged 80 or older with acute or convalescent COVID-19. This chain uses TRBV4-1 with TRBJ2-2, with 8 bases aligning to TRBD2. For the CDR3, the DNA is TGCGCCAGCAGCCAAGATCGTGTACTAGCGGCAACGAACACCGGGGAGCTGTTTTTT. This codes for CASSQDRVLAATNTGELFF.